This T cell receptor beta chain is drawn from a study of T cell repertoires in cytomegalovirus infection. Germline V lookup: CDR1 SGHVS, CDR2 FQNEAQ. Losses at the gene ends were 1 base for V and 8 bases for J; bases not matched to a gene: 3. The CDR3 extends over 14 amino acids. TCRdb passed the reads through MiXCR, listing each CDR3 protein once. In the table there are around 530,000 distinct CDR3 sequences, 26% of which are singletons. This clonotype has more than one count but fewer than ten. The specimen was PBMCs. The origin of this receptor is a human donor in good health (CMV status not recorded). Some clones in this sample may be carry-over from other donors' samples. The V call is TRBV7-8, the J call TRBJ2-1; 9 nucleotides agree with TRBD2. CDR3 sequence (DNA): TGTGCCAGCAGCTTAGTTGCGGGGGGGGATGAGCAGTTCTTC. Translating gives CASSLVAGGDEQFF.